This T cell receptor (beta chain) emerged from a study of T-cell memory formation after mild COVID-19. TCRdb reprocessed the 5' RACE reads with MiXCR, giving one entry per CDR3 protein. The sample holds about 360,000 distinct CDR3 sequences, roughly an eighth seen once. The receptor's source is a young man who had mild COVID-19 (a few samples of this study predate the infection). Cell type and time point are not known. Sequenced input: PBMCs or a T cell subset sorted from them (not recorded which).

The CDR3 loop is CSAPPAGGLDNEQFF. The CDR3 DNA is TGCAGTGCTCCCCCAGCGGGGGGCCTGGATAATGAGCAGTTCTTC. The gene calls are TRBV20-1 and TRBJ2-1; 9 nucleotides match TRBD2. CDR3 length: 15 residues. Germline trimming cut 5 bases from V and 7 bases from J; bases unmatched to any gene: 12. Germline V gene lookup returns CDR1 DFQATT and CDR2 SNEGSKA (reference sequence).